This T cell receptor (beta chain) derives from a study of shared clonotypes between healthy human individuals. V lost 5 bases to trimming and J lost 0 bases; unmatched junction nucleotides: 9. Germline loops: CDR1 SGHTA, CDR2 FQGTGA. The CDR3 has 18 residues. General study results and limits: Clonotypes shared by all four donors outscored non-shared clonotypes in generation probability. Collection of samples was limited to blood; tissue repertoires likely differ. Naive subsets, compared against memory subsets, generally had larger estimated richness values.

Note on this clone: Its target is not known.

Sequencing was performed with immunoSEQ multiplex PCR; in TCRdb, only in-frame clones are kept and a portion is missing. This sample yields millions of clones, of which roughly 95% are seen a single time; roughly 0.13% belongs to the top ten. The chain carries TRBV7-3 and TRBJ2-6; 8 positions agree with TRBD1. The receptor comes from a man between 18 and 35 years old in good health. The sequenced sample consisted of naive CD4+ T cells sorted from blood. Subset reported: CD45RA+ positively selected. The CDR3 protein is CASSQTTGVFSGANVLTF. The CDR3 DNA reads as TGTGCCAGCAGCCAAACGACAGGGGTGTTCTCTGGGGCCAACGTCCTGACTTTC.